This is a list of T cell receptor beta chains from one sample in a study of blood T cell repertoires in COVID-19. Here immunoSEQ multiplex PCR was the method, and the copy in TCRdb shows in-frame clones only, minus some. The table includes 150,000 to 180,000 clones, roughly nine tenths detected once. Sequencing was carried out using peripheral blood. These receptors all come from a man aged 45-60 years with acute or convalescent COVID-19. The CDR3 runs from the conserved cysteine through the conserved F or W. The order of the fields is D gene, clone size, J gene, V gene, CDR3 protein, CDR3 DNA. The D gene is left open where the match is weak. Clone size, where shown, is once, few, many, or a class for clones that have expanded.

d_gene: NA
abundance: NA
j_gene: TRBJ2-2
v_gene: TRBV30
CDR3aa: CAWNRDSNTGELFF
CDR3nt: TGTGCCTGGAACCGGGACTCTAACACCGGGGAGCTGTTTTTT

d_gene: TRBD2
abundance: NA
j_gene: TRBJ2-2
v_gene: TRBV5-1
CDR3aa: CASSFLAGGPDHGELFF
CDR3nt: TGCGCCAGCAGCTTCTTAGCGGGAGGGCCGGATCACGGGGAGCTGTTTTTT

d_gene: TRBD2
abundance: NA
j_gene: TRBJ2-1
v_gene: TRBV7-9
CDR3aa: CASSFSGLAPRGGQFF
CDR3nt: TGTGCCAGCAGCTTCTCTGGACTAGCCCCACGGGGGGGGCAGTTCTTC

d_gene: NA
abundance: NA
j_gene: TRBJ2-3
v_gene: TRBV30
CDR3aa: CAWSGGGTDTQYF
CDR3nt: TGTGCCTGGAGCGGAGGGGGCACAGATACGCAGTATTTT

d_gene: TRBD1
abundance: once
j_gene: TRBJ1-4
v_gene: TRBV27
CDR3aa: CASSGGQGAEKLFF
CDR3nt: TGTGCCAGCAGTGGGGGACAGGGGGCAGAAAAACTGTTTTTT

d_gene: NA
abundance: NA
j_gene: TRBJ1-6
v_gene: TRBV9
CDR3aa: CASSQKGGGGSPLHF
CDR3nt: TGTGCCAGCAGCCAGAAAGGAGGGGGGGGTTCACCCCTCCACTTT

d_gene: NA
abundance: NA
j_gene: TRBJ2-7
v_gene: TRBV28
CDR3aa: CASTLWAGEQYF
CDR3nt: TGTGCCAGCACTCTTTGGGCGGGGGAGCAGTACTTC

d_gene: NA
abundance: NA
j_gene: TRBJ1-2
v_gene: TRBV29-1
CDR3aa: CSVELTGSYGYTF
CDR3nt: TGCAGCGTTGAACTAACAGGATCTTATGGCTACACCTTC

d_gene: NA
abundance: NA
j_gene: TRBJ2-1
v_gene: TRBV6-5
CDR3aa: CASSPNLQGYEQFF
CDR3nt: TGTGCCAGCAGCCCGAATCTCCAGGGTTATGAGCAGTTCTTC

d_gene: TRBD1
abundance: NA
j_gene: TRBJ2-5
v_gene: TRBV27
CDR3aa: CASRQQGAGETQYF
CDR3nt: TGTGCCAGCAGACAACAGGGGGCTGGTGAGACCCAGTACTTC

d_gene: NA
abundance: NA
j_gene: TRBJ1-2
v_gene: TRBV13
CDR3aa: CASSFRTEANYGYTF
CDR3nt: TGTGCCAGCAGCTTCCGGACAGAGGCTAACTATGGCTACACCTTC

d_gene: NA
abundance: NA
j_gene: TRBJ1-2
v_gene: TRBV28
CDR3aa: CASRTEPYGYTF
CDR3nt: TGTGCCAGTAGAACAGAGCCCTATGGCTACACCTTC

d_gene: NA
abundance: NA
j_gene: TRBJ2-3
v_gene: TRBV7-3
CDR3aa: CASSSRGSGTSSTDTQYF
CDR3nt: TGTGCCAGCAGCTCCCGGGGTAGCGGAACTTCTAGCACAGATACGCAGTATTTT

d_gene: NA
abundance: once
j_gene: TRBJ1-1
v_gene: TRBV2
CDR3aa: CASSEALWNTEAFF
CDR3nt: TGTGCCAGCAGTGAAGCCCTCTGGAACACTGAAGCTTTCTTT

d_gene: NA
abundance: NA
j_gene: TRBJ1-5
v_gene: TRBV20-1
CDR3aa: CSAAQGQPQHF
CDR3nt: TGCAGTGCTGCACAGGGTCAGCCCCAGCATTTT

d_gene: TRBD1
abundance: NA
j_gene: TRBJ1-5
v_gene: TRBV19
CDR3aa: CASSTGQGRSGNQPQHF
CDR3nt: TGTGCCAGTAGTACGGGACAGGGGAGGTCCGGCAATCAGCCCCAGCATTTT

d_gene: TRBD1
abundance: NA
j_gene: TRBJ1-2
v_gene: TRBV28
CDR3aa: CASSPGGSYGYTF
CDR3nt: TGTGCCAGCAGCCCAGGGGGATCCTATGGCTACACCTTC

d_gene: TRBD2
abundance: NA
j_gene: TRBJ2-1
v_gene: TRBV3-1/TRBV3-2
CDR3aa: CASSRRISLAGDNEQFF
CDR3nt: TGTGCCAGCAGCCGCCGAATTTCCCTAGCGGGAGACAATGAGCAGTTCTTC

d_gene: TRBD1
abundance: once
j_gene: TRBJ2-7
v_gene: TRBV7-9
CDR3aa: CASSFADRVGEQYF
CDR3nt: TGTGCCAGCAGCTTCGCCGACAGGGTCGGCGAGCAGTACTTC

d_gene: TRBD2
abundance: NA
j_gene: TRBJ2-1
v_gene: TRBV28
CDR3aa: CASSLKPPMGGTYNEQFF
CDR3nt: TGTGCCAGCAGTTTAAAACCCCCCATGGGAGGGACCTACAATGAGCAGTTCTTC

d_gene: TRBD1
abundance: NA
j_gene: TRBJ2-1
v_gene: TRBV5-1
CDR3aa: CASKSTGELYNEQFF
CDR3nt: TGCGCCAGCAAGTCCACAGGGGAGCTCTACAATGAGCAGTTCTTC

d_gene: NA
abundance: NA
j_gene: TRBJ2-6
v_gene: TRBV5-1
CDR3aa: CASSLGQRPYSGANVLTF
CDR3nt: TGCGCCAGCAGCTTGGGACAGAGACCTTACTCTGGGGCCAACGTCCTGACTTTC

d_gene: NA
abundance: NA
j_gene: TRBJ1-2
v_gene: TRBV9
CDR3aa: CASSVGEANYGYTF
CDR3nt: TGTGCCAGCAGCGTAGGAGAAGCTAACTATGGCTACACCTTC

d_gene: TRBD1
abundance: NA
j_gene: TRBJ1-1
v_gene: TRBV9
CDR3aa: CASSFLGQGGDTEAFF
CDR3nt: TGTGCCAGCAGCTTCCTCGGACAGGGTGGGGACACTGAAGCTTTCTTT

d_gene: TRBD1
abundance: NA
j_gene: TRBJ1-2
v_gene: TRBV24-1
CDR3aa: CATSERTGSGYGYTF
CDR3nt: TGTGCCACCAGTGAGCGGACAGGGAGCGGCTATGGCTACACCTTC

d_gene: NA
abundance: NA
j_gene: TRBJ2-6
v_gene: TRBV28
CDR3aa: CATLPRGSGANVLTF
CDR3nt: TGTGCCACCTTACCCAGGGGCTCTGGGGCCAACGTCCTGACTTTC

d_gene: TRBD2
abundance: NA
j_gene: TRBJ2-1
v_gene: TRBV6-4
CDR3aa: CASSDFFGSGGYNEQFF
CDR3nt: TGTGCCAGCAGTGACTTTTTCGGTAGCGGGGGATACAATGAGCAGTTCTTC

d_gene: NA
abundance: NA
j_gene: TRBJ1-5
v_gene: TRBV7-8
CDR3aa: CASSLGQGQEPQHF
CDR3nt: TGTGCCAGCAGCTTAGGGCAGGGCCAGGAGCCCCAGCATTTT

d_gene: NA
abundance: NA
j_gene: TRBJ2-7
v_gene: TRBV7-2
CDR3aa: CASSLGRQGGGYEQYF
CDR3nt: TGTGCCAGCAGCTTAGGCCGACAGGGAGGTGGGTACGAGCAGTACTTC

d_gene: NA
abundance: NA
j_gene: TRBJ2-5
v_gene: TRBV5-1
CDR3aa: CASSGGGGTETQYF
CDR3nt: TGCGCCAGCAGCGGCGGCGGCGGAACAGAGACCCAGTACTTC

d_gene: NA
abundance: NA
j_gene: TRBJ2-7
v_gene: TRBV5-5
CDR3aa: CASSLQQAYEQYF
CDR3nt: TGTGCCAGCAGCTTGCAGCAGGCTTACGAGCAGTACTTC

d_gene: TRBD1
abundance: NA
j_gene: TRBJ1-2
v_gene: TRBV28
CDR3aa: CASSLGTGLGYTF
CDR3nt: TGTGCCAGCAGTCTGGGGACAGGGTTAGGCTACACCTTC

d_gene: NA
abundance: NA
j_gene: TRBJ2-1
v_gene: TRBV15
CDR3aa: CATSREPAYNEQFF
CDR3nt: TGTGCCACCAGCAGAGAGCCAGCCTACAATGAGCAGTTCTTC

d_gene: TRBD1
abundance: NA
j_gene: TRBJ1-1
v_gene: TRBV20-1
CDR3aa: CSAKQGLGAFF
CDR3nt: TGCAGTGCAAAACAGGGGTTAGGGGCTTTCTTT

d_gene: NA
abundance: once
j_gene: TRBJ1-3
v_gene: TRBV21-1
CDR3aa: CASLWGRTGGGNTIYF
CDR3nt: TGCGCGAGCCTCTGGGGGAGGACCGGTGGGGGAAACACCATATATTTT

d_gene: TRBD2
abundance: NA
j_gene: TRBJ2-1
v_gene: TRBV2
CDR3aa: CASSAGRSSGFNEQFF
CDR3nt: TGTGCCAGCAGTGCGGGTCGGTCTAGCGGTTTCAATGAGCAGTTCTTC

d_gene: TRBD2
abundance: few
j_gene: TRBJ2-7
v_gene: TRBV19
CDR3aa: CASSISPGLAGVSYEQYF
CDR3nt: TGTGCCAGTAGTATCTCACCGGGACTAGCGGGAGTATCCTACGAGCAGTACTTC

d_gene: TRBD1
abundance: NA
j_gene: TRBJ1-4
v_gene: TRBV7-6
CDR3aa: CASSRRTGANEKLFF
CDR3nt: TGTGCCAGCAGCAGGCGGACAGGGGCTAATGAAAAACTGTTTTTT

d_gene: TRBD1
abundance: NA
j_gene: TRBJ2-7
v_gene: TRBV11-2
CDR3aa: CASSLAGTERGSEQYF
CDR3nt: TGTGCCAGCAGCTTAGCGGGGACAGAGAGAGGGAGCGAGCAGTACTTC

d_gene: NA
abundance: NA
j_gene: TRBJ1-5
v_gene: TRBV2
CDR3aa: CASSELQGGQPQHF
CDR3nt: TGTGCCAGCAGTGAATTGCAGGGCGGTCAGCCCCAGCATTTT

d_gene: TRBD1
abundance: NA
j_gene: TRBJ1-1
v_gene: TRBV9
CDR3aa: CASSGGGQARSTEAFF
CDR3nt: TGTGCCAGCAGCGGTGGAGGACAGGCACGGAGTACTGAAGCTTTCTTT

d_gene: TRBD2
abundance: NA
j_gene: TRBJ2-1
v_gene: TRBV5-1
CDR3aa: CASSLALLASGNSYNEQFF
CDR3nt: TGCGCCAGCAGCTTGGCCCTCTTAGCTAGCGGTAACTCCTACAATGAGCAGTTCTTC

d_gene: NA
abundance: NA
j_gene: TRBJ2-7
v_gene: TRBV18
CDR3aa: CASSPGTSPYEQYF
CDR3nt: TGTGCCAGCTCACCCGGGACTTCTCCCTACGAGCAGTACTTC

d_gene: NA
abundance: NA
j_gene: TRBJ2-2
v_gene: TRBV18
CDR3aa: CASSPTSGTDTGELFF
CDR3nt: TGTGCCAGCTCACCCACGTCAGGTACCGACACCGGGGAGCTGTTTTTT

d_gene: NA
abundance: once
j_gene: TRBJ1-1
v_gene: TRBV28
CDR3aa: CASSRGGTVVGAFF
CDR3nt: TGTGCCAGCAGCCGGGGCGGGACGGTAGTAGGGGCTTTCTTT